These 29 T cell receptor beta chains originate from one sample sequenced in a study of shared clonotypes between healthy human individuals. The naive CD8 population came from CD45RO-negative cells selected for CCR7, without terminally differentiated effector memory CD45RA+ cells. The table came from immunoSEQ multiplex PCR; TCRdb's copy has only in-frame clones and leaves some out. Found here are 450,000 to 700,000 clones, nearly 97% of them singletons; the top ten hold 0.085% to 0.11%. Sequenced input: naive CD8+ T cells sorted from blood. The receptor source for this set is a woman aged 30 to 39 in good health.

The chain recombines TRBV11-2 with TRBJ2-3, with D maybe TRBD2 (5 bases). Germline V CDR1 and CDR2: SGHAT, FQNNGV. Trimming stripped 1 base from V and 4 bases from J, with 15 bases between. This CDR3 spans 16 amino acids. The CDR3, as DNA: TGTGCCAGCAGCTTAGGTGCGGGTGTGAGCTCAGATACGCAGTATTTT. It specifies CASSLGAGVSSDTQYF. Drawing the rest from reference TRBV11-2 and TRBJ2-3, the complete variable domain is EAGVAQSPRYKIIEKRQSVAFWCNPISGHATLYWYQQILGQGPKLLIQFQNNGVVDDSQLPKDRFSAERLKGVDSTLKIQPAKLEDSAVYLCASSLGAGVSSDTQYFGPGTRLTVL.

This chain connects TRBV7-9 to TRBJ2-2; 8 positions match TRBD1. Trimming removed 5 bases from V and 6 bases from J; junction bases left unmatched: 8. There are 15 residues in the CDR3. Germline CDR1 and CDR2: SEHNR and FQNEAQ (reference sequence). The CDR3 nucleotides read TGTGCCAGCAGCGACGGACAGGGAAGGCCCGGGGAGCTGTTTTTT. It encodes CASSDGQGRPGELFF.

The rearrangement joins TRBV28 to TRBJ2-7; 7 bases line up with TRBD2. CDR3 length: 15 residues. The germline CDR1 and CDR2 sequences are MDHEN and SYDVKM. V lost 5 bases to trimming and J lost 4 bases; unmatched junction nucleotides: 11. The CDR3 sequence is CASSPTGLGRYEQYF. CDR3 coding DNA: TGTGCCAGCAGTCCGACCGGACTAGGTCGTTACGAGCAGTACTTC.

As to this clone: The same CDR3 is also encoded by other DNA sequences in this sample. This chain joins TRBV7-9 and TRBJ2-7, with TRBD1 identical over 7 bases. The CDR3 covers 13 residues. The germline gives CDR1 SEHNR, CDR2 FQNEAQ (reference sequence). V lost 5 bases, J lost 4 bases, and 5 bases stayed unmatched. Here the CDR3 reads CASSPGTVYEQYF. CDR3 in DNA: TGTGCCAGCAGCCCCGGGACAGTGTACGAGCAGTACTTC.

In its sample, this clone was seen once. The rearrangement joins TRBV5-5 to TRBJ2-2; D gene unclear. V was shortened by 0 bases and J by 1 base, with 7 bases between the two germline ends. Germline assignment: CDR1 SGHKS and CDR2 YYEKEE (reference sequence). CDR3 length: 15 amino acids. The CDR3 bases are TGTGCCAGCAGCTTGGAAGGGCAGAACACCGGGGAGCTGTTTTTT. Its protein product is CASSLEGQNTGELFF.

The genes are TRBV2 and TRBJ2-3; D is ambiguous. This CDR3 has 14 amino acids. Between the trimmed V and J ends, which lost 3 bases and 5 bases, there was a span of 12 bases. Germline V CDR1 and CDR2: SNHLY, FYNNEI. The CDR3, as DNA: TGTGCCAGCAGTGAGCCTTCCTCACAAGATACGCAGTATTTT. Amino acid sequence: CASSEPSSQDTQYF.

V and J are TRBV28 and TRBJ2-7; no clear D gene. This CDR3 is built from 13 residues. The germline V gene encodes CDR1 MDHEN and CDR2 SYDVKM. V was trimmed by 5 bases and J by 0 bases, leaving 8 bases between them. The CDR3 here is CASSPWDSYEQYF. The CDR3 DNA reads TGTGCCAGCAGTCCTTGGGACTCCTACGAGCAGTACTTC.

CDR3: CASSPRTSGGRDTQYF. Here the CDR3 DNA reads TGTGCCAGCAGCCCCCGGACTAGCGGGGGCCGGGATACGCAGTATTTT. V gene TRBV4-2 combines with J gene TRBJ2-3; 13 positions match TRBD2. The germline V gene encodes CDR1 LGHNA and CDR2 YNFKEQ. The CDR3 has 16 residues. After removal of 4 bases from V and 6 bases from J, the junction contained 7 bases not matched to a gene.

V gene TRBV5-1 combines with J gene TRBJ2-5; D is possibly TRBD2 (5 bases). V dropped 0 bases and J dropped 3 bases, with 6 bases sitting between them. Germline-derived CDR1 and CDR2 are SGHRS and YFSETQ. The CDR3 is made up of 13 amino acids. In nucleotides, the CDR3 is TGCGCCAGCAGCTTGGCCGGGAAAGAGACCCAGTACTTC. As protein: CASSLAGKETQYF.

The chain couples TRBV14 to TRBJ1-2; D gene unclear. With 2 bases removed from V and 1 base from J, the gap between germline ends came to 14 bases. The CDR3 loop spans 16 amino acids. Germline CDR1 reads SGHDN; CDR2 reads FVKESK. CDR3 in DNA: TGTGCCAGCAGCCAACGGGCTAGCTCATATAACTATGGCTACACCTTC. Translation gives CASSQRASSYNYGYTF. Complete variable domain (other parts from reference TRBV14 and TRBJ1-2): EAGVTQFPSHSVIEKGQTVTLRCDPISGHDNLYWYRRVMGKEIKFLLHFVKESKQDESGMPNNRFLAERTGGTYSTLKVQPAELEDSGVYFCASSQRASSYNYGYTFGSGTRLTVV.

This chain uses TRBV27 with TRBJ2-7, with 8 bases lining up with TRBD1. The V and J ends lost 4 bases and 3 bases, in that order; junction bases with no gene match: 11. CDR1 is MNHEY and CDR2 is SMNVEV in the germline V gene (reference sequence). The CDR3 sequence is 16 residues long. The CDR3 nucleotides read TGTGCCAGCAGTTCACCTTCCGGGACAGGAGACTACGAGCAGTACTTC. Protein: CASSSPSGTGDYEQYF.

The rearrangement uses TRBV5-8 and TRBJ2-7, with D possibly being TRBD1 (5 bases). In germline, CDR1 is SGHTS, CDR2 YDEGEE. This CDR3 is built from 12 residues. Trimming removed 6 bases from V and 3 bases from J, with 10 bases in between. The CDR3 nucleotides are TGTGCCAGCACCCCACAGGACTACGAGCAGTACTTC. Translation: CASTPQDYEQYF.

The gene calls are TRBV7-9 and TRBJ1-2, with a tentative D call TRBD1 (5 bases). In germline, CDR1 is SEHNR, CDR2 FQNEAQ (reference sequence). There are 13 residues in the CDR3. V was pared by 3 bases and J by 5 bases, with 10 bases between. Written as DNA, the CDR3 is TGTGCCAGCAGCTTTCTCGGGGGTTATGGCTACACCTTC. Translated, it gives CASSFLGGYGYTF.

The CDR3: CSATSSNEQFF. The CDR3 bases are TGCAGTGCCACCTCCTCTAATGAGCAGTTCTTC. The chain couples TRBV20-1 to TRBJ2-1; D unresolved. The V end was cut by 6 bases, the J end by 7 bases, with 10 bases between. This CDR3 is 11 amino acids long. Looked up from germline, CDR1 is DFQATT and CDR2 is SNEGSKA (reference sequence).

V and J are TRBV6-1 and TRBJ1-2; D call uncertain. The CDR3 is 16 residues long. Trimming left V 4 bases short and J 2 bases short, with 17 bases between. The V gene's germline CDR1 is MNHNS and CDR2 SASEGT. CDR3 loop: CASSGANRASNYGYTF. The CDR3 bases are TGTGCCAGCAGTGGGGCGAACCGGGCCTCCAACTATGGCTACACCTTC.

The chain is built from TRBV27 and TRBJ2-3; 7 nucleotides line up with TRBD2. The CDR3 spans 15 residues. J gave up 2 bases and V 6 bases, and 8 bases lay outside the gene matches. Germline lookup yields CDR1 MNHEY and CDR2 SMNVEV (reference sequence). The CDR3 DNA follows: TGTGCCAGCAGGGGGCTAGCGGTACACACAGATACGCAGTATTTT. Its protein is CASRGLAVHTDTQYF.

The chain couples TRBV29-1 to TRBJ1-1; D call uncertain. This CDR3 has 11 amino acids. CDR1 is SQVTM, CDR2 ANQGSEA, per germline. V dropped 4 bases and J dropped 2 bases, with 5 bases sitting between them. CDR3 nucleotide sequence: TGCAGCGTTGGGGCCAACACTGAAGCTTTCTTT. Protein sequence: CSVGANTEAFF.

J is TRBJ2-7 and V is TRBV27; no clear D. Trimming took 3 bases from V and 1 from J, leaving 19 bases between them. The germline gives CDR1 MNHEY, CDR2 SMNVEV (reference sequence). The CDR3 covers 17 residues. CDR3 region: CASSLSWPTEASYEQYF. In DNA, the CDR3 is TGTGCCAGCAGTTTGTCTTGGCCGACTGAAGCATCCTACGAGCAGTACTTC.

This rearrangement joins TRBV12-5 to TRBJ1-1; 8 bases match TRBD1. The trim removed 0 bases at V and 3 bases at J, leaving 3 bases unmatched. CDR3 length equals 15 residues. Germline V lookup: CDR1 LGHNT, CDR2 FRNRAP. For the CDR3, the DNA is TGTGCTAGTGGTTTGGTACAGGGGGAGTACACTGAAGCTTTCTTT. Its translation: CASGLVQGEYTEAFF.

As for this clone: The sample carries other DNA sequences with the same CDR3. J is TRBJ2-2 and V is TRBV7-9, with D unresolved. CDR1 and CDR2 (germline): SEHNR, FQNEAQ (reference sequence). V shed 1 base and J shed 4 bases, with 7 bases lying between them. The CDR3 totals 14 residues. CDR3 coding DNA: TGTGCCAGCAGCTTAGTCCTAGGCACCGGGGAGCTGTTTTTT. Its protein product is CASSLVLGTGELFF. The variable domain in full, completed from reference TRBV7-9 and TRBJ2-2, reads DTGVSQNPRHKITKRGQNVTFRCDPISEHNRLYWYRQTLGQGPEFLTYFQNEAQLEKSRLLSDRFSAERPKGSFSTLEIQRTEQGDSAMYLCASSLVLGTGELFFGEGSRLTVL.

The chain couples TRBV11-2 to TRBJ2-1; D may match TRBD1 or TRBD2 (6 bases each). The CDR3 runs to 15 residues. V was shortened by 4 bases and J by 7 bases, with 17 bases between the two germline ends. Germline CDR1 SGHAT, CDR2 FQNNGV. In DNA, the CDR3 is TGTGCCAGCAGCTCGGCTCCCTGGGGGGCAAATGAGCAGTTCTTC. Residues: CASSSAPWGANEQFF.

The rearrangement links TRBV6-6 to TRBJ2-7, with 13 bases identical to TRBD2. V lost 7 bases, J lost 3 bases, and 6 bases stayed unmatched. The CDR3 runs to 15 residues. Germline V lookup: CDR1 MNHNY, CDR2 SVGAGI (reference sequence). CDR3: CASIGLAGVGYEQYF. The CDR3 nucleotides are TGTGCCAGCATCGGACTAGCGGGAGTAGGCTACGAGCAGTACTTC.

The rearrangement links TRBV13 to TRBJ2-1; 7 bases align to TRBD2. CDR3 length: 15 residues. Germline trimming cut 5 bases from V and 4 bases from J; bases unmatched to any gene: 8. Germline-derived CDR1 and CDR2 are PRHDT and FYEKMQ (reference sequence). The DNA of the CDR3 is TGTGCCAGCAGCGACGGGAGGACAATATACAATGAGCAGTTCTTC. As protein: CASSDGRTIYNEQFF.

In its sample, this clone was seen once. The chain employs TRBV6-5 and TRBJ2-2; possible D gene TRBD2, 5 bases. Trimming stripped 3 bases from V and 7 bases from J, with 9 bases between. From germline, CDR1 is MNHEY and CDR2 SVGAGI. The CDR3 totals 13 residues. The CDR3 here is CASSYTGNGELFF. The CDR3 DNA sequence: TGTGCCAGCAGTTATACGGGGAACGGGGAGCTGTTTTTT.

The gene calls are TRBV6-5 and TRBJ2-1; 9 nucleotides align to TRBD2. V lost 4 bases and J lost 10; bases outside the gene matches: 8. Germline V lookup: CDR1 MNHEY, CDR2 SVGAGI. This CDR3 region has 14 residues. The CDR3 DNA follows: TGTGCCAGCAGTTTACTAGCGGGCGGCGGGGAGCAGTTCTTC. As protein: CASSLLAGGGEQFF.

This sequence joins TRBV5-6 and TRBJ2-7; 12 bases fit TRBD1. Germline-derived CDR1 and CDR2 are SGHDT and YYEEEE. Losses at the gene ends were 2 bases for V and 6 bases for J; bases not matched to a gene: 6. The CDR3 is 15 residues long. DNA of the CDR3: TGTGCCAGCAGCTTAGGGACAGGGGGCTGGATCGAGCAGTACTTC. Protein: CASSLGTGGWIEQYF.

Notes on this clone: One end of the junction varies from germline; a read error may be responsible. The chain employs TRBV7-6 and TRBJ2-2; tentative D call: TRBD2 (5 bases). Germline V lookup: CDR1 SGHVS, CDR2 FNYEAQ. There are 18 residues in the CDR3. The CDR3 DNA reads TGTGCCAGCGCCCCCTATAGGAAGCAGCCTAACCCACACCGGGGAGCTGTTTTT. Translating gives CASAPYRKQPNPHRGAVF. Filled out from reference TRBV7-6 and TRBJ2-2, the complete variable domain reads GAGVSQSPRYKVTKRGQDVALRCDPISGHVSLYWYRQALGQGPEFLTYFNYEAQQDKSGLPNDRFSAERPEGSISTLTIQRTEQRDSAMYRCASAPYRKQPNPHRGAVFGEGSRLTVL.

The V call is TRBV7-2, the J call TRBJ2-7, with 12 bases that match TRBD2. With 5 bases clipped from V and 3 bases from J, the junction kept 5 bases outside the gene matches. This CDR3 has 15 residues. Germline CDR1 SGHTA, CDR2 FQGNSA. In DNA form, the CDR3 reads TGTGCCAGCAGCCTGGGACTAGCGGGCGTCTACGAGCAGTACTTC. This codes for CASSLGLAGVYEQYF.

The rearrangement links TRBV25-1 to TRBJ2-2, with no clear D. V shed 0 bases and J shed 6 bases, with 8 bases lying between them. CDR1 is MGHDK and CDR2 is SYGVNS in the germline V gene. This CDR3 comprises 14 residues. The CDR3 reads CASSEYISSGELFF. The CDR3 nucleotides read TGTGCCAGCAGTGAATATATATCGTCCGGGGAGCTGTTTTTT.